These 20 T cell receptor beta chains were all obtained from the same sample, sequenced in a study of blood T cell repertoires in COVID-19. Profiled with immunoSEQ multiplex PCR; TCRdb holds only in-frame clones, not every one. This table has some 46,000 clones, about 91% appearing once. The sample consisted of peripheral blood. Every receptor here comes from a man between 60 and 70 years old with active COVID-19.

The chain carries TRBV4-1 and TRBJ1-4; D might be TRBD1 (5 bases). Germline values: CDR1 MGHRA, CDR2 YSYEKL. There are 15 residues in the CDR3. With 0 bases removed from V and 4 bases from J, the gap between germline ends came to 9 bases. CDR3 nucleotides: TGCGCCAGCAGCCAAGAACGACAGTATAATGAAAAACTGTTTTTT. Its protein is CASSQERQYNEKLFF.

V is TRBV4-1 and J is TRBJ2-3; TRBD2 is a possible D gene (6 bases). The germline gives CDR1 MGHRA, CDR2 YSYEKL. CDR3 length equals 13 residues. V was clipped by 3 bases and J by 6 bases, with 10 bases between them. The CDR3 nucleotides are TGCGCCAGCAGCCACCGTGGGGGGGATACGCAGTATTTT. Its protein product is CASSHRGGDTQYF.

The V gene is TRBV3-1 (or the pseudogene TRBV3-2), the J gene TRBJ2-7; 8 bases align to TRBD1. CDR1 and CDR2 (germline): LGHDT, YNNKEL (reference sequence). V shed 5 bases and J 6 bases; nucleotides not matched to a gene: 12. The CDR3 runs 15 residues. CDR3 sequence (DNA): TGTGCCAGCAGCACCCGGACAGGGTTCGTAGGCGAGCAGTACTTC. This codes for CASSTRTGFVGEQYF.

V gene TRBV7-3 combines with J gene TRBJ2-2; D unclear. This CDR3 is 15 amino acids long. CDR1 and CDR2 from the germline V gene are SGHTA and FQGTGA. Trimming pared 6 bases from V and 5 bases from J, leaving 16 bases between. CDR3 protein: CASSPATVETGELFF. Written as DNA, the CDR3 is TGTGCCAGCAGTCCCGCGACGGTGGAGACCGGGGAGCTGTTTTTT.

About this clone: The same CDR3 also results from other DNA sequences found in this sample. The genes are TRBV12-3 or TRBV12-4 and TRBJ1-1; a possible D gene is TRBD1 (5 bases). The CDR3 runs 13 residues. With 3 bases removed from V and 1 base from J, the gap between germline ends came to 6 bases. CDR3 nucleotides: TGTGCCAGCAGTTTGGGGCCGAACACTGAAGCTTTCTTT. It translates to CASSLGPNTEAFF.

The genes are TRBV19 and TRBJ2-1, with 12 bases aligning to TRBD2. Germline lookup yields CDR1 LNHDA and CDR2 SQIVND (reference sequence). The V and J ends lost 8 bases and 4 bases, in that order; junction bases with no gene match: 9. The CDR3 totals 16 residues. The CDR3 is CASGRLAGVSYNEQFF. The CDR3, as DNA: TGTGCCAGTGGCCGACTAGCGGGAGTATCATACAATGAGCAGTTCTTC.

CDR3 coding DNA: TGTGCCAGTAGTATAGGACAGTCCACCGGGTATCCCCTCCACTTT. Amino acid sequence: CASSIGQSTGYPLHF. The chain carries TRBV19 and TRBJ1-6; D is perhaps TRBD1 (5 bases). The V and J ends lost 1 base and 13 bases respectively, with 17 bases between them. CDR1 is LNHDA and CDR2 is SQIVND in the germline V gene (reference sequence). The CDR3 has 15 amino acids.

The rearrangement links TRBV14 to TRBJ2-5, with D uncertain. The V end was cut by 1 base, the J end by 1 base, with 7 bases between. The CDR3 extends over 14 amino acids. Germline V CDR1 and CDR2: SGHDN, FVKESK. The CDR3 DNA is TGTGCCAGCAGCCAAGTGAGGTTCCAAGAGACCCAGTACTTC. It encodes CASSQVRFQETQYF.

This chain uses TRBV9 with TRBJ2-5; 13 bases match TRBD2. V shed 0 bases and J 2 bases; nucleotides not matched to a gene: 7. The CDR3 is 18 amino acids. Germline V lookup: CDR1 SGDLS, CDR2 YYNGEE. CDR3 in amino acids: CASSVASGTSGIQETQYF. CDR3 coding DNA: TGTGCCAGCAGCGTAGCCTCTGGGACTAGCGGGATTCAAGAGACCCAGTACTTC.

The J gene is TRBJ2-5, the V gene TRBV6-2 or TRBV6-3; possible D gene TRBD1, 8 bases. In germline, CDR1 is MNHEY, CDR2 SVGEGT. The CDR3 has 14 amino acids. Deletions cut 5 bases from V and 4 bases from J, with 14 bases between. The CDR3 sequence is CASSSHRGGETQYF. For the CDR3, the DNA is TGTGCCAGCAGTAGTCACAGGGGGGGAGAGACCCAGTACTTC.

The DNA for the CDR3 is TGTGCCAGCAGCTACACGGGGGGAGCGGGAGCCGAGCAGTACTTC. As protein: CASSYTGGAGAEQYF. The chain has TRBV7-2 and TRBJ2-7; 8 bases fit TRBD2. This CDR3 contains 15 residues. V dropped 4 bases and J dropped 6; count of bases not matched to a gene: 11. CDR1 and CDR2 from the germline V gene are SGHTA and FQGNSA.

This chain connects TRBV12-3 or TRBV12-4 to TRBJ1-1, with unresolved D. V was shortened by 2 bases and J by 4 bases, with 8 bases between the two germline ends. The CDR3 length is 13 residues. CDR3 nucleotides: TGTGCCAGCAGTTTAAGAGGGCGCACTGAAGCTTTCTTT. Translated: CASSLRGRTEAFF.

This chain joins TRBV24-1 and TRBJ2-5; the match to TRBD2 covers 7 bases. V was pared by 7 bases and J by 1 base, with 2 bases of the junction left unmatched. CDR3 length: 13 amino acids. The germline CDR1 and CDR2 sequences are KGHDR and SFDVKD. For the CDR3, the DNA is TGTGCCACCAGGGGGACTATCCAAGAGACCCAGTACTTC. This codes for CATRGTIQETQYF.

J is TRBJ1-1 and V is TRBV24-1, with D unclear. CDR1 KGHDR and CDR2 SFDVKD come from the germline V gene. This CDR3 contains 15 residues. Trimming cost V 4 bases and J 8 bases, with 19 bases left between them. The CDR3 coding sequence is TGTGCCACCAGTGACTCGGACCCACGGCGAGGGGAAGCTTTCTTT. Its protein product is CATSDSDPRRGEAFF.

This clone was counted once. This chain joins TRBV6-5 and TRBJ1-1; tentative D call: TRBD1 (5 bases). Germline V gene sequence: CDR1 MNHEY, CDR2 SVGAGI. Trimming took 7 bases from V and 3 from J, leaving 12 bases between them. CDR3 length: 13 residues. Here the CDR3 reads CASTRGGDTEAFF. For the CDR3, the DNA is TGTGCCAGCACTAGGGGAGGGGACACTGAAGCTTTCTTT.

The gene calls are TRBV18 and TRBJ1-1, with D hard to call. The germline CDR1 and CDR2 sequences are KGHSH and LQKENI. Trimming took off 1 base at V and 1 base at J, with 13 bases between the two ends. CDR3 length equals 16 residues. The CDR3 loop is CASSPLQGRANTEAFF. CDR3 nucleotides: TGTGCCAGCTCACCACTTCAAGGGCGGGCGAACACTGAAGCTTTCTTT.

This rearrangement joins TRBV7-2 to TRBJ2-7; D call uncertain. V was clipped by 2 bases and J by 7 bases, with 9 bases between them. CDR3 length: 12 amino acids. Germline loops: CDR1 SGHTA, CDR2 FQGNSA. CDR3 sequence: CASSLRGREQYF. Written as DNA, the CDR3 is TGTGCCAGCAGCTTAAGAGGCCGGGAGCAGTACTTC.

This clone was seen a single time. V usage is TRBV7-2 and J usage is TRBJ2-3, with TRBD2 as a possible D gene (6 bases). This CDR3 spans 16 amino acids. The ends were cut back, 4 bases at V and 7 bases at J, with 21 bases in the middle. Looked up from germline, CDR1 is SGHTA and CDR2 is FQGNSA. CDR3: CASSSQAGGASHTQYF. The CDR3 DNA sequence: TGTGCCAGCAGCTCACAAGCTGGCGGGGCCTCCCATACGCAGTATTTT.

The sample holds one count of this clone. This chain uses TRBV29-1 with TRBJ2-1; 14 bases fit TRBD2. Germline CDR1 SQVTM, CDR2 ANQGSEA. With 4 bases clipped from V and 8 bases from J, the junction kept 10 bases outside the gene matches. CDR3 size: 16 residues. CDR3 in DNA: TGCAGCGTTGTATTTCGAGGGACTAGCGGGAGCCATGAGCAGTTCTTC. Amino acids: CSVVFRGTSGSHEQFF.

The CDR3 DNA reads as TGTGCCCACGGGGGACTGGGATCCAACAATGAGCAGTTCTTC. Translating gives CAHGGLGSNNEQFF. The gene calls are TRBV6-6 and TRBJ2-1, with D maybe TRBD2 (6 bases). Germline V lookup: CDR1 MNHNY, CDR2 SVGAGI (reference sequence). The CDR3 extends over 14 amino acids. The V gene lost 11 bases and the J gene lost 5 bases, with 19 bases spanning the gap.